This T cell receptor (beta chain) was observed in a study of blood T cell repertoires in COVID-19. Study in general: Acute-phase and convalescent COVID-19 samples originated in the United States, Italy and Spain. PBMCs, B-cell-depleted T cells, or T cells provided the cDNA or gDNA that made up the material.

In the authors' workflow: By means of reference gene primer amplification, nucleated cell counts were estimated. Repertoires were generated with immunoSEQ multiplex PCR, while TCRdb's copy carries only in-frame clones and drops some. V and J calls and clone size follow that table, whereas D and trimming were derived from the DNA. Altogether 9,500 to 15,000 clones are present, about 92% being singletons, with the ten largest covering 12% to 15%. This receptor was taken from a man aged 70-80 years with active COVID-19. The sequenced sample was peripheral blood.

The DNA for the CDR3 is TGTGCCAGCAGTTCGACTAGCCGGACCTACGAGCAGTACTTC. It encodes CASSSTSRTYEQYF. The rearrangement links TRBV6-5 to TRBJ2-7, with 7 bases fitting TRBD2. Germline assignment: CDR1 MNHEY and CDR2 SVGAGI. Trimming removed 4 bases from V and 2 bases from J; junction bases left unmatched: 5. This CDR3 has 14 amino acids.